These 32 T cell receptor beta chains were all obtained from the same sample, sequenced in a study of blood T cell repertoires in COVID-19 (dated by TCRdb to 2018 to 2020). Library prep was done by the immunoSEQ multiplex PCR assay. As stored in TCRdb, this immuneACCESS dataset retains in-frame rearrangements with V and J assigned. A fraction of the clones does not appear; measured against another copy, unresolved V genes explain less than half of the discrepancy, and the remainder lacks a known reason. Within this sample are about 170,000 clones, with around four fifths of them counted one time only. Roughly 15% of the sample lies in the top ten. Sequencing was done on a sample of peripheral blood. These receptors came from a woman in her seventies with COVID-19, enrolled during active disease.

CDR3 sequence (DNA): TGTGCCAGCAGCTTGGGACTAGTTGGGGATACGCAGTATTTT. Residues: CASSLGLVGDTQYF. The rearrangement links TRBV7-2 to TRBJ2-3; TRBD2 matches 8 bases. Trimming took 3 bases from V and 6 from J; bases not matched to a gene: 5. The V gene's germline CDR1 is SGHTA and CDR2 FQGNSA. This CDR3 is built from 14 residues.

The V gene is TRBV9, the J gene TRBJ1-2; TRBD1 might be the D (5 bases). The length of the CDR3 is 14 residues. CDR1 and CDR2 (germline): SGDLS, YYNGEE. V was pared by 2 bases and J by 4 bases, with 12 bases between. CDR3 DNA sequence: TGTGCCAGCAGCGTGGGCGTCACAGGCTATGGCTACACCTTC. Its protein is CASSVGVTGYGYTF. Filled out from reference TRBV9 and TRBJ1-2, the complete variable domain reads DSGVTQTPKHLITATGQRVTLRCSPRSGDLSVYWYQQSLDQGLQFLIQYYNGEERAKGNILERFSAQQFPDLHSELNLSSLELGDSALYFCASSVGVTGYGYTFGSGTRLTVV.

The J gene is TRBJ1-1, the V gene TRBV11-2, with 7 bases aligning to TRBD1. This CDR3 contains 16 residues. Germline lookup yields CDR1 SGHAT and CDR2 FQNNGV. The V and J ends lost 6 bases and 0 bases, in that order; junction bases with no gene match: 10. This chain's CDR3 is CASRQTRQGLNTEAFF. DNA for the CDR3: TGTGCCAGCAGACAAACTCGACAGGGACTGAACACTGAAGCTTTCTTT.

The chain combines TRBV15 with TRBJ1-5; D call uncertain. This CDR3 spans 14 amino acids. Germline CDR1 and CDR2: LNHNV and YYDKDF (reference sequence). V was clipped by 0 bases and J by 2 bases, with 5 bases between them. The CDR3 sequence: CATSRDLGNQPQHF. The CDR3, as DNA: TGTGCCACCAGCAGAGATCTTGGCAATCAGCCCCAGCATTTT.

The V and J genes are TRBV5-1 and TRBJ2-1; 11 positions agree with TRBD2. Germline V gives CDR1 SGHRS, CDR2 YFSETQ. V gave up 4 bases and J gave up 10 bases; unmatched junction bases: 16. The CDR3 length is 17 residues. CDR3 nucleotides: TGCGCCAGCAGCCCCCCCGGGTTTAGCGGGAGGGTGGGCGAGCAGTTCTTC. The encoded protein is CASSPPGFSGRVGEQFF.

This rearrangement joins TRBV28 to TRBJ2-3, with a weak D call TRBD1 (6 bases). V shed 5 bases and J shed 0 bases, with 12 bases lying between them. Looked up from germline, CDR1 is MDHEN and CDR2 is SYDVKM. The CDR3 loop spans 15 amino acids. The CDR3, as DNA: TGTGCCAGCAGTGGGGACACCTTAAGCACAGATACGCAGTATTTT. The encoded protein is CASSGDTLSTDTQYF.

The CDR3 DNA sequence: TGTGCCTCCTCTAGGAACGGCTTTGACAATGAGCAGTTCTTC. This translates into CASSRNGFDNEQFF. The chain is built from TRBV30 and TRBJ2-1; no reliable D call. This CDR3 has 14 amino acids. Germline CDR1 GTSNPN, CDR2 SVGIG (reference sequence). The ends were cut back, 7 bases at V and 5 bases at J, with 18 bases in the middle.

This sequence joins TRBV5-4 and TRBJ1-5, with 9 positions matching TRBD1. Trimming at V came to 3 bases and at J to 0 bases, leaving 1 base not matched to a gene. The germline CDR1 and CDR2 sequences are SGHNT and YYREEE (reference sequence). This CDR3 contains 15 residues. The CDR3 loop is CASSWGQGSNQPQHF. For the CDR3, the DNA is TGTGCCAGCAGCTGGGGACAGGGTAGCAATCAGCCCCAGCATTTT.

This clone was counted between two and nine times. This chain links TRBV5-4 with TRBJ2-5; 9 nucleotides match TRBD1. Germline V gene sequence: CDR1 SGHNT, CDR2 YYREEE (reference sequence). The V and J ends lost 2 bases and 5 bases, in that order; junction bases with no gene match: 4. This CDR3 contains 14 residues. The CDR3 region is CASSLGGQGETQYF. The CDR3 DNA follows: TGTGCCAGCAGCTTAGGAGGACAGGGGGAGACCCAGTACTTC.

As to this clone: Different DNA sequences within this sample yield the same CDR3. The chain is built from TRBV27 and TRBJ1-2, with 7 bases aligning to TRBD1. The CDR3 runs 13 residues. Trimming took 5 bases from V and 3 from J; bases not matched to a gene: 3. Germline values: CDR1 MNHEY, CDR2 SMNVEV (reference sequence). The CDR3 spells CASSRTGDYGYTF. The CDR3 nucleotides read TGTGCCAGCAGTCGCACAGGGGACTATGGCTACACCTTC.

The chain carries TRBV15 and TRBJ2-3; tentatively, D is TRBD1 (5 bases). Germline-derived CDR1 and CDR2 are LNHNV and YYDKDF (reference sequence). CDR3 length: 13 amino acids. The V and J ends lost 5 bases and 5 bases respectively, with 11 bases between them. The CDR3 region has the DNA TGTGCCACCAGCCCGTCAGGGCGAGATACGCAGTATTTT. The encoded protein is CATSPSGRDTQYF.

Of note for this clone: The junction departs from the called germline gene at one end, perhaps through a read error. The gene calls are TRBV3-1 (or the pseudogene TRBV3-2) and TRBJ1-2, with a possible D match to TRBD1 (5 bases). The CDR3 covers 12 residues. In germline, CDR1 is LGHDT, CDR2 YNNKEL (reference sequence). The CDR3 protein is CASSPGDYGYTF. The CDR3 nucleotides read TGTGCCAGCAGCCCTGGGGACTACGGCTACACCTTC.

CDR3 DNA sequence: TGTGCCATCCAGCGGGGGCAAGGGGCTCATGAGCAGTTCTTC. Protein product: CAIQRGQGAHEQFF. The chain uses TRBV28 and TRBJ2-1; 8 nucleotides match TRBD2. Germline CDR1 MDHEN, CDR2 SYDVKM. Trimming took 10 bases from V and 8 from J; bases not matched to a gene: 13. CDR3 size: 14 residues. The entire variable domain, with the rest obtained from reference TRBV28 and TRBJ2-1, is as follows: DVKVTQSSRYLVKRTGEKVFLECVQDMDHENMFWYRQDPGLGLRLIYFSYDVKMKEKGDIPEGYSVSREKKERFSLILESASTNQTSMYLCAIQRGQGAHEQFFGPGTRLTVL.

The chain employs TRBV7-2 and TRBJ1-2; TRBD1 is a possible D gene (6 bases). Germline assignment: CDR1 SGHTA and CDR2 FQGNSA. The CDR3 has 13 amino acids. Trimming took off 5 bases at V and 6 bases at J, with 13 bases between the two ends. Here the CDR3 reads CASSPGEGNGYTF. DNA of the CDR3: TGTGCCAGCAGCCCAGGGGAGGGGAATGGCTACACCTTC.

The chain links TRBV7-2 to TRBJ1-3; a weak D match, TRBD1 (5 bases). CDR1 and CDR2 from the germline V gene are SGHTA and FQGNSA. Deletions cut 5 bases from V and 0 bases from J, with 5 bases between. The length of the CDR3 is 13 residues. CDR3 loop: CASSQGSGNTIYF. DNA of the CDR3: TGTGCCAGCAGCCAGGGCTCTGGAAACACCATATATTTT.

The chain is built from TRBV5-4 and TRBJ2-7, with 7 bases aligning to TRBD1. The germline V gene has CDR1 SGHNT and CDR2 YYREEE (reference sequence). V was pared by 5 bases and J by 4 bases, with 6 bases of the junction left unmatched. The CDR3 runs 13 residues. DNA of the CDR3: TGTGCCAGCAGGGGACAGAATCCGTACGAGCAGTACTTC. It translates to CASRGQNPYEQYF.

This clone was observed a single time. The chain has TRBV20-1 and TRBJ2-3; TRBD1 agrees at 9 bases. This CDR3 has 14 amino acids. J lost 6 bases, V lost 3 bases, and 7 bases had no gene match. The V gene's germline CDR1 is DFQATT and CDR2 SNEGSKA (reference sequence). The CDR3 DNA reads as TGCAGTGCTAGTGGGACAGGGTCAGGGGATACGCAGTATTTT. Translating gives CSASGTGSGDTQYF.

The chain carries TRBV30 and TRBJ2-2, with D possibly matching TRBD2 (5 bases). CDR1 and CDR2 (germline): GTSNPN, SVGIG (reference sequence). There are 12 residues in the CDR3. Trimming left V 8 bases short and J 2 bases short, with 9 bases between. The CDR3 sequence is CAKWTNTGELFF. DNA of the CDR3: TGTGCCAAGTGGACTAACACCGGGGAGCTGTTTTTT.

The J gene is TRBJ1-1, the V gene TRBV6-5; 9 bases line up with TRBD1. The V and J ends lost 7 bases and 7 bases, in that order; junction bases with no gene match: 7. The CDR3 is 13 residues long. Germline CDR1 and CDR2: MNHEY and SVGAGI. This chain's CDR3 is CASNPGQGGEAFF. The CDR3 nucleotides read TGTGCCAGCAACCCGGGACAGGGAGGTGAAGCTTTCTTT.

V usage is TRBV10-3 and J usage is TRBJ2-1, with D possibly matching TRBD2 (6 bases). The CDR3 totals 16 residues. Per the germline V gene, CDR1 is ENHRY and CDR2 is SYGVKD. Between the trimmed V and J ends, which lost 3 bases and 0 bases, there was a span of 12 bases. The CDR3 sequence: CAISDRRASSYNEQFF. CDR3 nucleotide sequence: TGTGCCATCAGTGACCGGAGGGCCAGCTCCTACAATGAGCAGTTCTTC.

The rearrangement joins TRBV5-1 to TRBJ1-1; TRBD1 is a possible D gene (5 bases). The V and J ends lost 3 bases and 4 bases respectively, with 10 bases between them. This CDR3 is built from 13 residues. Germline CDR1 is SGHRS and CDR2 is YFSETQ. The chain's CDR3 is CASSYPGGTEAFF. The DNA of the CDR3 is TGCGCCAGCAGCTATCCGGGGGGCACTGAAGCTTTCTTT.

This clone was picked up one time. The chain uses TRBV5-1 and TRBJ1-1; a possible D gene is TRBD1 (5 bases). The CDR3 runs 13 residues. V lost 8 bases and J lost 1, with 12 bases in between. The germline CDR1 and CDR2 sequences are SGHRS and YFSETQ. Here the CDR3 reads CASQGISNTEAFF. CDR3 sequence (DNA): TGCGCCAGTCAGGGAATTTCGAACACTGAAGCTTTCTTT.

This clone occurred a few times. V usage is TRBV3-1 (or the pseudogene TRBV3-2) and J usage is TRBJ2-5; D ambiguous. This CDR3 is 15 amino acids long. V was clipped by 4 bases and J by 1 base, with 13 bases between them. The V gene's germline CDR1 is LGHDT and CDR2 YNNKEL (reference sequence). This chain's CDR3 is CASSPYVRSQETQYF. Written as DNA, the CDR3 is TGTGCCAGCAGCCCCTACGTTCGGTCCCAAGAGACCCAGTACTTC.

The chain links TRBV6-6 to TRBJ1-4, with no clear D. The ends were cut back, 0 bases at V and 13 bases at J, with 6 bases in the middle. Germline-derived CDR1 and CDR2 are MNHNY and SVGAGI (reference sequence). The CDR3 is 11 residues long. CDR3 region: CASSYSRLLFF. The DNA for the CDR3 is TGTGCCAGCAGTTACTCGCGGCTACTGTTTTTT.

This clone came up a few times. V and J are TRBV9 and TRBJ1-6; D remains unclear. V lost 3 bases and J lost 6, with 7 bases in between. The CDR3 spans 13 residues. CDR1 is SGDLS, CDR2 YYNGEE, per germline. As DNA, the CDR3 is TGTGCCAGCAGCGAGAGCCTTAATTCACCCCTCCACTTT. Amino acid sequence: CASSESLNSPLHF. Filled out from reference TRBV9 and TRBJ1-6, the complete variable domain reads DSGVTQTPKHLITATGQRVTLRCSPRSGDLSVYWYQQSLDQGLQFLIQYYNGEERAKGNILERFSAQQFPDLHSELNLSSLELGDSALYFCASSESLNSPLHFGNGTRLTVT.

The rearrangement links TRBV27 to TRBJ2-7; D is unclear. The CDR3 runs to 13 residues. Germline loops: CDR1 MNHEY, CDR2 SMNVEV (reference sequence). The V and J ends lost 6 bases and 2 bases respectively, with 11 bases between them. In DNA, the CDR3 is TGTGCCAGCAGCATTAGGAGTACCTACGAGCAGTACTTC. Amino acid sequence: CASSIRSTYEQYF.

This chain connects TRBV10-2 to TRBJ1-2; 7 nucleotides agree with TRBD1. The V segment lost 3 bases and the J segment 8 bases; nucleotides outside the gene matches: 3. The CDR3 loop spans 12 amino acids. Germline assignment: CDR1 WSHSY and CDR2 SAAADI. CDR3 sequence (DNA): TGCGCCAGCAGTGAAGACAGGGCCGGCTACACCTTC. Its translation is CASSEDRAGYTF.

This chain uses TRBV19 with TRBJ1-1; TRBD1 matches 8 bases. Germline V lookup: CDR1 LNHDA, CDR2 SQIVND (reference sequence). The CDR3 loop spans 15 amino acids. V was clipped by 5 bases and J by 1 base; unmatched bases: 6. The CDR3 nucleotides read TGTGCCAGTAGTTTAGGACAGGGTGGGAACACTGAAGCTTTCTTT. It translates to CASSLGQGGNTEAFF.

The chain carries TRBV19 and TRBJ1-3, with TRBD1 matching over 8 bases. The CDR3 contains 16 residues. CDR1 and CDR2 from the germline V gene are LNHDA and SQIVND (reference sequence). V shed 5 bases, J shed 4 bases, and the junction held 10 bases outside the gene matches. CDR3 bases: TGTGCCAGTAGTTTCCGACAGGGGAAGATCGGAAACACCATATATTTT. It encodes CASSFRQGKIGNTIYF. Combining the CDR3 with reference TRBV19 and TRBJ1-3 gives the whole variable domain DGGITQSPKYLFRKEGQNVTLSCEQNLNHDAMYWYRQDPGQGLRLIYYSQIVNDFQKGDIAEGYSVSREKKESFPLTVTSAQKNPTAFYLCASSFRQGKIGNTIYFGEGSWLTVV.

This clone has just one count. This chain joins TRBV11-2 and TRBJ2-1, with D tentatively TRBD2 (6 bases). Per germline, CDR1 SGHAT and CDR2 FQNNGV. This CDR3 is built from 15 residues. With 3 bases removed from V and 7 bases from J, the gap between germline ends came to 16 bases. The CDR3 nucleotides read TGTGCCAGCAGCTTCGAAACCGGGACTCGGAATGAGCAGTTCTTC. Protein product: CASSFETGTRNEQFF.

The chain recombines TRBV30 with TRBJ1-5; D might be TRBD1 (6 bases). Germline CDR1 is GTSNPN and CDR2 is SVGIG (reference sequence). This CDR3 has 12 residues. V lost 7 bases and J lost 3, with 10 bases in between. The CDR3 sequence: CAYGGFNQPQHF. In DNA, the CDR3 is TGTGCCTATGGGGGCTTCAATCAGCCCCAGCATTTT. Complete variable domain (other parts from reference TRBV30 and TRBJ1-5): SQTIHQWPATLVQPVGSPLSLECTVEGTSNPNLYWYRQAAGRGLQLLFYSVGIGQISSEVPQNLSASRPQDRQFILSSKKLLLSDSGFYLCAYGGFNQPQHFGDGTRLSIL.

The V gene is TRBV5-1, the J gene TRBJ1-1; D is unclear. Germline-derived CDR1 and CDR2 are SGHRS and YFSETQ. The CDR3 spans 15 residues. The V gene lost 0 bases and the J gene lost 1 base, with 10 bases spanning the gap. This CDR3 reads CASSLVSGRNTEAFF. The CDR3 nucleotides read TGCGCCAGCAGCTTGGTCTCCGGTAGGAACACTGAAGCTTTCTTT.